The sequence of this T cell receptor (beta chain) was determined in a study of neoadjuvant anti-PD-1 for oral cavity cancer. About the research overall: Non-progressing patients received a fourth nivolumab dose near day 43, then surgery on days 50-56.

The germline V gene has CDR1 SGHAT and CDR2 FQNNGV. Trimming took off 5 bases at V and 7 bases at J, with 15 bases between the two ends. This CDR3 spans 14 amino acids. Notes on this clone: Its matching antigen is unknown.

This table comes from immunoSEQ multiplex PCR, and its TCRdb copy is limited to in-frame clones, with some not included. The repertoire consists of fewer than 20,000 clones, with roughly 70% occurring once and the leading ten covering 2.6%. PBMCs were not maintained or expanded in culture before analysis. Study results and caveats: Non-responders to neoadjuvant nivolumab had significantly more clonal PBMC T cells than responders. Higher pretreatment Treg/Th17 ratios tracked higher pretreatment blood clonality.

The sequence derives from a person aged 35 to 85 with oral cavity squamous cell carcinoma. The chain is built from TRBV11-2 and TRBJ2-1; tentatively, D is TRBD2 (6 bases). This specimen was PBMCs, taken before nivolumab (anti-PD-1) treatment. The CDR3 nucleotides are TGTGCCAGCAGCCGACTAGTCGGGCGGAATGAGCAGTTCTTC. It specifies CASSRLVGRNEQFF.